This T cell receptor beta chain is drawn from a study of blood T cell repertoires in COVID-19. The CDR3 covers 16 residues. J lost 1 base, V lost 4 bases, and 4 bases had no gene match. The germline gives CDR1 SGHVS, CDR2 FNYEAQ. As originally analysed: Nucleated cell number was recorded as an estimate derived from reference gene primer amplification. Produced via immunoSEQ multiplex PCR; TCRdb's table is partial and in-frame only. The DNA was the basis for D and trimming; V, J and clone size are from that table. The data hold roughly 130,000 clones, with approximately 84% observed a single time. This study enrolled people aged roughly 18 to 90 from about two dozen US geographic areas.

V usage is TRBV7-6 and J usage is TRBJ1-5; 10 bases align to TRBD1. This TCR came from a woman in her forties or fifties with acute COVID-19. Sequencing was done on a sample of PBMCs or T cells enriched from blood (not recorded which). In DNA form, the CDR3 reads TGTGCCAGCAGCTCTGGACAGGGGGGGAGCAATCAGCCCCAGCATTTT. It codes for CASSSGQGGSNQPQHF. Drawing the rest from reference TRBV7-6 and TRBJ1-5, the complete variable domain is GAGVSQSPRYKVTKRGQDVALRCDPISGHVSLYWYRQALGQGPEFLTYFNYEAQQDKSGLPNDRFSAERPEGSISTLTIQRTEQRDSAMYRCASSSGQGGSNQPQHFGDGTRLSIL.